Below are 16 T cell receptor beta chains sequenced from a single sample in a study of T cell responses to AZD1222 COVID-19 vaccine. The method was immunoSEQ multiplex PCR; TCRdb's version includes in-frame clones alone and lacks a portion of them. The sample lists 150,000 to 190,000 clones, around nine tenths occurring once. The sample consisted of peripheral blood, taken after recovery from COVID-19. The origin of the receptors is an adult who had recovered from COVID-19.

By sample share, this clone is medium-sized. The chain couples TRBV21-1 to TRBJ2-3; the D call in the table, TRBD2, was not verified against the DNA. TRBV21-1 is a documented pseudogene. This CDR3 region has 16 residues. CDR3 nucleotide sequence: TGTGCCAGCAGCAAAGTGTTGGCTAGCAGAACAGATACGCAGTATTTT. Residues: CASSKVLASRTDTQYF.

The rearrangement uses TRBV2 and TRBJ2-6; 7 nucleotides agree with TRBD2. V lost 9 bases, J lost 2 bases, and 10 bases stayed unmatched. Germline loops: CDR1 SNHLY, CDR2 FYNNEI. This CDR3 is 16 amino acids long. CDR3 in DNA: TGTGCCAGTCACAGCGGGGCGTTGGCTGGGGCCAACGTCCTGACTTTC. This gives the protein CASHSGALAGANVLTF. Together with reference TRBV2 and TRBJ2-6, the CDR3 gives the full variable domain: EPEVTQTPSHQVTQMGQEVILRCVPISNHLYFYWYRQILGQKVEFLVSFYNNEISEKSEIFDDQFSVERPDGSNFTLKIRSTKLEDSAMYFCASHSGALAGANVLTFGAGSRLTVL.

This chain uses TRBV7-3 with TRBJ1-5; unclear D gene. The CDR3 has 14 residues. Deletions cut 5 bases from V and 4 bases from J, with 12 bases between. Germline V CDR1 and CDR2: SGHTA, FQGTGA. The CDR3 region is CASSPGPNNQPQHF. The DNA of the CDR3 is TGTGCCAGCAGCCCTGGACCGAATAATCAGCCCCAGCATTTT.

In its sample, this clone was seen once. V and J are TRBV24-1 and TRBJ2-7, with D perhaps given as TRBD1 or TRBD2 (6 bases each). Trimming removed 3 bases from V and 6 bases from J, with 17 bases in between. The CDR3 has 15 residues. Germline assignment: CDR1 KGHDR and CDR2 SFDVKD. The CDR3 reads CATSDPTKGGSEQYF. The CDR3 bases are TGTGCCACCAGTGATCCTACCAAGGGGGGTTCCGAGCAGTACTTC.

This clone was seen once. The chain couples TRBV18 to TRBJ1-2; D perhaps matches TRBD1 (5 bases). CDR1 is KGHSH and CDR2 is LQKENI in the germline V gene. The CDR3 covers 13 residues. The V and J ends lost 2 bases and 1 base respectively, with 5 bases between them. The CDR3 sequence: CASSPGGNYGYTF. The CDR3 bases are TGTGCCAGCTCACCAGGGGGTAACTATGGCTACACCTTC.

The CDR3 loop is CASSFSPDNEQFF. The CDR3 DNA is TGTGCCAGCAGTTTTTCACCCGACAATGAGCAGTTCTTC. The V call is TRBV28, the J call TRBJ2-1; D not certain. V was pared by 3 bases and J by 5 bases, with 8 bases between. This CDR3 has 13 amino acids. Germline lookup yields CDR1 MDHEN and CDR2 SYDVKM.

The rearrangement joins TRBV28 to TRBJ2-7, with 9 bases lining up with TRBD2. After removal of 5 bases from V and 3 bases from J, the junction contained 5 bases not matched to a gene. Germline V gives CDR1 MDHEN, CDR2 SYDVKM. The length of the CDR3 is 14 residues. The CDR3: CASSPAGGHYEQYF. The DNA of the CDR3 is TGTGCCAGCAGTCCAGCGGGGGGACACTACGAGCAGTACTTC.

The J gene is TRBJ2-7, the V gene TRBV13; 8 nucleotides line up with TRBD1. CDR1 is PRHDT and CDR2 is FYEKMQ in the germline V gene (reference sequence). The V and J ends lost 1 base and 1 base, in that order; junction bases with no gene match: 3. The CDR3 is made up of 15 amino acids. The CDR3 region is CASSLDRGTSYEQYF. The CDR3 coding sequence is TGTGCCAGCAGCTTAGACAGGGGGACTTCCTACGAGCAGTACTTC.

CDR3 coding DNA: TGCGCCAGCAGCATGACAGGTCCCTACGAGCAGTACTTC. Its protein product is CASSMTGPYEQYF. The V and J genes are TRBV5-1 and TRBJ2-7; D perhaps matches TRBD1 (6 bases). The CDR3 covers 13 residues. V shed 4 bases and J shed 2 bases, with 10 bases lying between them. Germline CDR1 reads SGHRS; CDR2 reads YFSETQ. Full variable domain (missing parts from reference TRBV5-1 and TRBJ2-7): KAGVTQTPRYLIKTRGQQVTLSCSPISGHRSVSWYQQTPGQGLQFLFEYFSETQRNKGNFPGRFSGRQFSNSRSEMNVSTLELGDSALYLCASSMTGPYEQYFGPGTRLTVT.

V and J are TRBV5-1 and TRBJ2-1; perhaps TRBD1 as D (6 bases). The CDR3 length is 14 residues. The germline V gene has CDR1 SGHRS and CDR2 YFSETQ. The ends were cut back, 1 base at V and 5 bases at J, with 10 bases in the middle. CDR3 in amino acids: CASSLTGSDNEQFF. The CDR3 nucleotides are TGCGCCAGCAGCTTGACAGGGAGCGACAATGAGCAGTTCTTC.

V usage is TRBV10-1 and J usage is TRBJ2-3, with D possibly matching TRBD2 (5 bases). V lost 5 bases and J lost 3, with 9 bases in between. This CDR3 spans 13 amino acids. CDR1 is WNHNN, CDR2 SYGVQD, per germline (reference sequence). The CDR3 region has the DNA TGCGCCAGCAGTCCTAGCCTAACAGATACGCAGTATTTT. Encoded protein: CASSPSLTDTQYF.

The gene calls are TRBV7-2 and TRBJ1-1; maybe TRBD1 (5 bases). Trimming left V 5 bases short and J 5 bases short, with 18 bases between. CDR1 and CDR2 from the germline V gene are SGHTA and FQGNSA. This CDR3 is 15 amino acids long. CDR3 loop: CASSPEWGRVTEAFF. The CDR3 DNA follows: TGTGCCAGCAGCCCTGAATGGGGGAGGGTTACTGAAGCTTTCTTT.

This chain links TRBV11-2 with TRBJ1-1, with TRBD1 matching 7 bases. V was clipped by 5 bases and J by 0 bases; unmatched bases: 12. CDR3 size: 17 residues. CDR1 SGHAT and CDR2 FQNNGV come from the germline V gene. The CDR3 nucleotides read TGTGCCAGCAGCCCTAGCGGGAAAACAGGGGTGAACACTGAAGCTTTCTTT. Translation gives CASSPSGKTGVNTEAFF.

This chain joins TRBV25-1 and TRBJ2-3; D remains unclear. Trimming took 3 bases from V and 0 from J, leaving 7 bases between them. Germline V lookup: CDR1 MGHDK, CDR2 SYGVNS. The CDR3 has 14 amino acids. CDR3 bases: TGTGCCAGCAGTGAGATAACTAGCACAGATACGCAGTATTTT. Protein product: CASSEITSTDTQYF.

This chain connects TRBV3-1 (or the pseudogene TRBV3-2) to TRBJ1-3, with a tentative D call TRBD1 (5 bases). The CDR3 totals 14 residues. Germline V gene sequence: CDR1 LGHDT, CDR2 YNNKEL (reference sequence). The germline V and J ends were trimmed by 4 bases and 2 bases, with 9 bases remaining between them. The CDR3 DNA is TGTGCCAGCAGCCTTCAGGGAACTGGAAACACCATATATTTT. Translated: CASSLQGTGNTIYF.

V gene TRBV28 combines with J gene TRBJ2-6; D perhaps matches TRBD2 (6 bases). Germline values: CDR1 MDHEN, CDR2 SYDVKM. This CDR3 contains 15 residues. The germline V and J ends were trimmed by 7 bases and 2 bases, with 12 bases remaining between them. CDR3 DNA sequence: TGTGCCAGCACAGGACGGGGGACTGGGGCCAACGTCCTGACTTTC. Protein: CASTGRGTGANVLTF. Combining the CDR3 with reference TRBV28 and TRBJ2-6 gives the whole variable domain DVKVTQSSRYLVKRTGEKVFLECVQDMDHENMFWYRQDPGLGLRLIYFSYDVKMKEKGDIPEGYSVSREKKERFSLILESASTNQTSMYLCASTGRGTGANVLTFGAGSRLTVL.